Presented here are 19 T cell receptor beta chains from one specimen sequenced in a study of tumor-infiltrating lymphocytes in primary liver carcinoma. TCR beta cDNA was made from approximately 500 ng total RNA with a constant-region primer. Library construction for TCR beta comprised three nested multiplex PCR rounds performed with slightly modified ARM-PCR. Amplification in the first two PCR rounds was performed using TRBV1-TRBV30 forward primers and a C-beta reverse primer for 9 to 11 cycles each. TCRdb ran MiXCR on the multiplex PCR reads and lists one entry per CDR3 protein. The sample comprises about 180,000 distinct CDR3 sequences, around 60% of which are singletons, and under 75% rests with the top ten. The source of the blood RNA was unsorted whole blood, and germline DNA was extracted as well. Sequenced input: peripheral blood. These receptors came from a man aged 40-55 years with primary liver carcinoma and hepatitis B virus infection.

On this clonotype itself: One junction end does not reproduce the germline sequence, and a read error may be involved. This sequence joins TRBV11-2 and TRBJ2-3, with D possibly TRBD2 on 6 matching bases. The germline V gene has CDR1 SGHAT and CDR2 FQNNGV. The CDR3 has 18 amino acids. The CDR3 DNA is TGTGCCAGCAGCCCCCGCGTGGACGGGAGTGGATTCGCAGATACACAGTATTTT. This codes for CASSPRVDGSGFADTQYF.

The rearrangement uses TRBV6-5 and TRBJ2-7, with D possibly called TRBD1 or TRBD2 (6 bases each). The V gene lost 0 bases and the J gene lost 3 bases, with 18 bases spanning the gap. The CDR3 runs 17 residues. Germline V gene lookup returns CDR1 MNHEY and CDR2 SVGAGI. In DNA, the CDR3 is TGTGCCAGCAGTTACTCAGGGGGAGGCATCCTGGACTACGAGCAGTACTTC. Its translation: CASSYSGGGILDYEQYF.

The J gene is TRBJ1-1, the V gene TRBV4-1; 8 bases map to TRBD1. Germline V gene data show CDR1 as MGHRA and CDR2 as YSYEKL. There are 15 residues in the CDR3. Losses at the gene ends were 4 bases for V and 6 bases for J; bases not matched to a gene: 10. CDR3 amino acids: CASSPQNQGAAEAFF. The CDR3 DNA sequence: TGCGCCAGCAGCCCGCAGAATCAGGGGGCGGCTGAAGCTTTCTTT.

The chain joins TRBV4-1 to TRBJ2-3, with 9 bases that match TRBD1. This CDR3 comprises 16 residues. V shed 2 bases and J 5 bases; nucleotides not matched to a gene: 8. From germline, CDR1 is MGHRA and CDR2 YSYEKL. The CDR3: CASSQPRGQGVDTQYF. The CDR3 DNA sequence: TGCGCCAGCAGCCAACCCCGGGGACAGGGTGTAGATACGCAGTATTTT.

This clonotype was seen repeatedly, ten times or more. The gene calls are TRBV11-1 and TRBJ2-7, with D perhaps being TRBD1 or TRBD2 (5 bases each). The germline V and J ends were trimmed by 5 bases and 6 bases, with 14 bases remaining between them. The CDR3 covers 13 residues. Germline V gene data show CDR1 as SGHAT and CDR2 as FQDESV (reference sequence). CDR3 bases: TGTGCCAGCAGCCTTCAATGGGGGTCCGAGCAGTACTTC. It codes for CASSLQWGSEQYF. The variable domain in full, completed from reference TRBV11-1 and TRBJ2-7, reads EAEVAQSPRYKITEKSQAVAFWCDPISGHATLYWYRQILGQGPELLVQFQDESVVDDSQLPKDRFSAERLKGVDSTLKIQPAELGDSAMYLCASSLQWGSEQYFGPGTRLTVT.

V and J are TRBV4-1 and TRBJ2-1; 7 bases are shared with TRBD2. Germline trimming cut 4 bases from V and 5 bases from J; bases unmatched to any gene: 14. The CDR3 is made up of 17 amino acids. Germline CDR1 MGHRA, CDR2 YSYEKL. CDR3 sequence (DNA): TGCGCCAGCAGCCTCCCCGGACTCCAAGCGGGGCACAATGAGCAGTTCTTC. This encodes CASSLPGLQAGHNEQFF.

The rearrangement joins TRBV12-3 or TRBV12-4 to TRBJ2-1; D possibly corresponds to TRBD1 (5 bases). The CDR3 is 15 residues long. Trimming shortened V by 7 bases and J by 5 bases, and 18 bases separated the two germline ends. The CDR3 here is CASTHPKGVDNEQFF. The CDR3 nucleotides are TGTGCCAGCACTCATCCTAAAGGGGTGGACAATGAGCAGTTCTTC.

This clonotype was picked up one time. This CDR3 fails to terminate in the conserved phenylalanine or tryptophan, so it likely reflects a read error. The CDR3 nucleotides read TGTGCCAGCAGTGAAGCATGGGCGGGTAACGAGCAGTACTCC. It is translated as CASSEAWAGNEQYS. The chain links TRBV6-1 to TRBJ2-7; D possibly corresponds to TRBD2 (5 bases). The CDR3 runs 14 residues. Trimming left V 0 bases short and J 5 bases short, with 11 bases between. Germline loops: CDR1 MNHNS, CDR2 SASEGT.

This clonotype came up a few times. The chain links TRBV6-6 to TRBJ1-1; D remains unclear. Germline-derived CDR1 and CDR2 are MNHNY and SVGAGI (reference sequence). Trimming pared 7 bases from V and 1 base from J, leaving 16 bases between. The CDR3 totals 15 residues. Here the CDR3 DNA reads TGTGCCAGCAAATATTCAGGTACCTCGAACACTGAAGCTTTCTTT. Translation gives CASKYSGTSNTEAFF.

V usage is TRBV28 and J usage is TRBJ2-7; D unclear. V was shortened by 6 bases and J by 0 bases, with 18 bases between the two germline ends. The CDR3 length is 16 residues. Per germline, CDR1 MDHEN and CDR2 SYDVKM. The chain's CDR3 is CASRAASGGRSYEQYF. In nucleotides, the CDR3 is TGTGCCAGCAGGGCTGCCTCCGGCGGACGCTCCTACGAGCAGTACTTC.

Turning to this clonotype: The junction departs from the called germline gene at one end, perhaps through a read error. The V gene is TRBV11-2, the J gene TRBJ2-7; D call uncertain. CDR3 length: 11 amino acids. The germline gives CDR1 SGHAT, CDR2 FQNNGV. CDR3 DNA sequence: TGCGCCAGCAGCTTAGAAAGCGAGCAGCACTTC. It specifies CASSLESEQHF.

This sequence joins TRBV4-1 and TRBJ1-2; no firm D call. The CDR3 extends over 16 amino acids. Trimming pared 1 base from V and 1 base from J, leaving 13 bases between. CDR1 and CDR2 (germline): MGHRA, YSYEKL. The CDR3 protein is CASSQGLGQLNYGYTF. For the CDR3, the DNA is TGCGCCAGCAGCCAAGGTCTCGGCCAGCTTAACTATGGCTACACCTTC.

This clonotype was observed a few times. This sequence joins TRBV10-1 and TRBJ2-2; no reliable D call. V was pared by 3 bases and J by 4 bases, with 9 bases between. The CDR3 extends over 14 amino acids. The germline CDR1 and CDR2 sequences are WNHNN and SYGVQD (reference sequence). The DNA of the CDR3 is TGCGCCAGCAGTGACGATGCGATCACCGGGGAGCTGTTTTTT. Amino acid sequence: CASSDDAITGELFF.

In its sample, this clonotype was seen a few times. This chain connects TRBV12-3 or TRBV12-4 to TRBJ1-5, with D maybe TRBD1 (5 bases). Trimming took off 3 bases at V and 6 bases at J, with 12 bases between the two ends. The CDR3 spans 14 residues. CDR3 in amino acids: CASSFGRVVQPQHF. As DNA, the CDR3 is TGTGCCAGCAGTTTTGGCAGGGTGGTTCAGCCCCAGCATTTT.

Regarding this clonotype: The missing conserved phenylalanine or tryptophan at the end of this CDR3 makes a read error likely. This chain connects TRBV5-1 to TRBJ2-7; possibly TRBD1 or TRBD2 for D (6 bases each). Germline CDR1 reads SGHRS; CDR2 reads YFSETQ. V was trimmed by 0 bases and J by 3 bases, leaving 13 bases between them. This CDR3 region has 15 residues. As DNA, the CDR3 is TGCGCCAGCAGCTTGGAGGGGGGTCGTTACTACGAGCAGTACTTA. Its protein is CASSLEGGRYYEQYL.

Concerning this clonotype itself: Without the conserved terminal phenylalanine or tryptophan, this CDR3 likely stems from a read error. The rearrangement uses TRBV7-8 and TRBJ2-3; 10 positions agree with TRBD2. CDR1 and CDR2 from the germline V gene are SGHVS and FQNEAQ. The CDR3 runs 15 residues. J lost 6 bases, V lost 2 bases, and 5 bases had no gene match. The CDR3 protein is CASSLRLAGDDTQYY. The CDR3 nucleotides are TGTGCCAGCAGCTTAAGGCTAGCGGGAGACGATACGCAGTATTAT.

This clonotype was observed at least ten times. The J gene is TRBJ2-1, the V gene TRBV11-2; 8 bases align to TRBD1. Trimming cost V 5 bases and J 4 bases; bases outside gene matches: 22. CDR3 length: 20 amino acids. Germline values: CDR1 SGHAT, CDR2 FQNNGV. In DNA form, the CDR3 reads TGTGCCAGCAGCCACACACTCCCCCGGGACAGGCTATCGATTTACAATGAGCAGTTCTTC. Translation gives CASSHTLPRDRLSIYNEQFF. The full variable domain, in which reference TRBV11-2 and TRBJ2-1 provide the parts outside the CDR3, is EAGVAQSPRYKIIEKRQSVAFWCNPISGHATLYWYQQILGQGPKLLIQFQNNGVVDDSQLPKDRFSAERLKGVDSTLKIQPAKLEDSAVYLCASSHTLPRDRLSIYNEQFFGPGTRLTVL.

This clonotype was seen only a few times. The V gene is TRBV7-8, the J gene TRBJ2-1, with 7 bases identical to TRBD2. The junction had 12 bases not matched to a gene; V was cut back by 5 bases and J by 8 bases. The CDR3 is 15 residues long. CDR1 and CDR2 (germline): SGHVS, FQNEAQ. The CDR3 spells CASSLAHGSGYEQFF. CDR3 in DNA: TGTGCCAGCAGCCTCGCGCACGGTAGCGGGTATGAGCAGTTCTTC.

Regarding this clonotype: Since a much larger clone is just one base distant, this may be a read error. The J gene is TRBJ2-2, the V gene TRBV11-2; D is ambiguous. The CDR3 runs to 14 residues. Per the germline V gene, CDR1 is SGHAT and CDR2 is FQNNGV. In DNA form, the CDR3 reads TGTGCCAGCAGCTTAAATTGGAACACCTGGGAGCTGTTTTTT. Amino acids: CASSLNWNTWELFF.